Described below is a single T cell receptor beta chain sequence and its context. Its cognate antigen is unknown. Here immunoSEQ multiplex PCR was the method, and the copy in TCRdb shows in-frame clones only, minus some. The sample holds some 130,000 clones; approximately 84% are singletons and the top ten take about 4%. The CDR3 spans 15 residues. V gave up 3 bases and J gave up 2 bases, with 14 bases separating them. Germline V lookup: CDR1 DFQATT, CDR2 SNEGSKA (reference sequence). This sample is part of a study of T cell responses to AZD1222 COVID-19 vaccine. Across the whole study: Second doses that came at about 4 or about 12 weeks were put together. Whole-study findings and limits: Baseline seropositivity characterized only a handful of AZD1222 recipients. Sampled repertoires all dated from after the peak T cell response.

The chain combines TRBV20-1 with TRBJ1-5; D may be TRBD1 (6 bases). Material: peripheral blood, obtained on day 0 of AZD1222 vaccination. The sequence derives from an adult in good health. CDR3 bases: TGCAGTGCTAGTACAGAATACAGGGGCAATCAGCCCCAGCATTTT. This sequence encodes CSASTEYRGNQPQHF.